There are a few counts of the clone carrying this T cell receptor beta chain. The CDR3 is 16 amino acids. Trimming pared 7 bases from V and 1 base from J, leaving 17 bases between. CDR1 is MDHEN, CDR2 SYDVKM, per germline. TCRdb's copy holds only in-frame clones and misses some; the assay was immunoSEQ multiplex PCR. The top ten clones hold 6% to 8% of a sample with over 60,000 clones, 85% to 90% of them seen once. This specimen comes from a study of blood T cell repertoires in COVID-19. Study as a whole: Collection of acute and convalescent COVID-19 samples took place in the United States, Italy and Spain.

The sequencing sample was made of peripheral blood. The clonotype was recovered from a woman older than 75 with active COVID-19. V usage is TRBV28 and J usage is TRBJ1-5; D perhaps matches TRBD1 (5 bases). CDR3 nucleotide sequence: TGTGCCAGCACTTTGGCGGGACTTGGAAGCAATCAGCCCCAGCATTTT. The encoded protein is CASTLAGLGSNQPQHF.